Listed below are T cell receptor beta chains from one sample, sequenced in a study of control samples from healthy donors and cancer patients. Generated by immunoSEQ multiplex PCR, the TCRdb table keeps only in-frame clones and is missing some. The repertoire holds just over 150,000 clones, with roughly 89% as singletons. Source material: blood. The source of these receptors is a young man in good health. The CDR3 runs from the conserved cysteine through the conserved F or W.

CDR3	V	J
CASSQEEGLAGGPGRETQYF	TRBV4-1	TRBJ2-5
CAWSVLGPGGYEQYF	TRBV30	TRBJ2-7
CASSYGGSYNEQFF	TRBV6-5	TRBJ2-1
CASSLRQGGEQYF	TRBV27	TRBJ2-7
CASSGQGAYNEQFF	TRBV6-4	TRBJ2-1
CASSHDREFVLHGYTF	TRBV7-9	TRBJ1-2
CASSYGGSYNEQFF	TRBV11-2	TRBJ2-1
CASSSGRGDNEQFF	TRBV27	TRBJ2-1
CASSSGTTEQYF	TRBV7-9	TRBJ2-7
CASSFSRDREAFF	TRBV7-6	TRBJ1-1
CASSGRGNTEAFF	TRBV19	TRBJ1-1
CASSFRDIYYNEQFF	TRBV7-9	TRBJ2-1
CASSIGAYSNQPQHF	TRBV19	TRBJ1-5
CASSLEGKNTEAFF	TRBV5-1	TRBJ1-1
CASNAERTAFF	TRBV12-3/TRBV12-4	TRBJ1-1
CATSRDVRWVGLGTEAFF	TRBV15	TRBJ1-1
CATSNEGTNTGELFF	TRBV15	TRBJ2-2
CSVRGGANVLTF	TRBV29-1	TRBJ2-6
CASSPGHKNEKLFF	TRBV28	TRBJ1-4
CASSKRPGGTEAFF	TRBV6-5	TRBJ1-1
CATKDRATEAFF	TRBV2	TRBJ1-1
CASSSGQGLGDSPLHF	TRBV28	TRBJ1-6
CASSFSGHEQFF	TRBV27	TRBJ2-1
CSVEGGTESGNTIYF	TRBV29-1	TRBJ1-3
CASSGGAGSYNEQFF	TRBV2	TRBJ2-1
CASSLSLGGDGYTF	TRBV18	TRBJ1-2
CASSLSGRGGLGSNQPQHF	TRBV27	TRBJ1-5
CASSQEGSSGNTIYF	TRBV4-2	TRBJ1-3
CSALTGEKLFF	TRBV20-1	TRBJ1-4
CASSQEAGANVLTF	TRBV3-1/TRBV3-2	TRBJ2-6
CASSRQGPTLNTEAFF	TRBV3-1/TRBV3-2	TRBJ1-1
CASRTSSTDTQYF	TRBV10-3	TRBJ2-3
CASSRPVGNEQYF	TRBV2	TRBJ2-7
CASSLDSPNQPQHF	TRBV2	TRBJ1-5
CASSLGTSPYEQYF	TRBV13	TRBJ2-7
CASSLAQWEPQHF	TRBV7-9	TRBJ1-5
CASSPVGQSGQFF	TRBV5-6	TRBJ2-1
CASSQVDRGSYSGANVLTF	TRBV4-1	TRBJ2-6
CASRSGLLETQYF	TRBV27	TRBJ2-5
CASSLWDFLWGSSYEQYF	TRBV11-2	TRBJ2-7
CASSLLGINEQFF	TRBV28	TRBJ2-1
CASTGQGPEQYF	TRBV28	TRBJ2-7
CASRDSAFNQPQHF	TRBV19	TRBJ1-5
CASSLRLVNTEAFF	TRBV7-9	TRBJ1-1
CASSLGSTVDEQFF	TRBV5-4	TRBJ2-1
CASSRGSNQPQHF	TRBV7-9	TRBJ1-5
CASSLGVSGANVLTF	TRBV7-9	TRBJ2-6
CASSQEAFTYEQYF	TRBV14	TRBJ2-7
CASSLNLNNEQFF	TRBV5-8	TRBJ2-1
CASLADEKDTQYF	TRBV6-5	TRBJ2-3
CASRGAGRNEQYF	TRBV12-3/TRBV12-4	TRBJ2-7
CASSADSLGNEQYF	TRBV5-4	TRBJ2-7
CASGPRLTKNSPLHF	TRBV6-6	TRBJ1-6
CASSFQRGYNSPLHF	TRBV28	TRBJ1-6
CASSSSGHANTGELFF	TRBV7-8	TRBJ2-2